The 24 T cell receptor beta chains given below trace back to one sample, sequenced in a study of CD8 T cells in ankylosing spondylitis (dated by TCRdb to about 2017). Libraries came from 5' RACE. The reads were generated on an Illumina HiSeq 2500. The public sequencing data were trimmed at Q25 with fastp and processed into clonotypes with MiXCR by TCRdb, which kept only in-frame beta chains. For every CDR3 protein sequence, its rows merge into one entry that carries the most common genes and DNA. The sample data list about 69,000 distinct CDR3 sequences, and approximately 5.3% of these were observed just once. Approximately 2% of the sample lies in the top ten. What was sequenced was blood, either unsorted or a sorted T cell fraction (not recorded which). The receptors were sampled from a male donor with ankylosing spondylitis or in good health (not recorded which).

This clonotype was observed at least ten times. The V call is TRBV29-1, the J call TRBJ2-7; D call uncertain. V lost 6 bases and J 8 bases, leaving 14 bases between the germline ends. Per germline, CDR1 SQVTM and CDR2 ANQGSEA. The CDR3 runs 11 residues. CDR3 loop: CSVPSMGKQYF. The CDR3 DNA sequence: TGCAGCGTCCCCAGCATGGGAAAGCAGTACTTC.

This clonotype was observed a handful of times. The chain joins TRBV7-2 to TRBJ1-5, with no clear D. CDR3 length equals 14 residues. Germline loops: CDR1 SGHTA, CDR2 FQGNSA. Trimming pared 1 base from V and 4 bases from J, leaving 8 bases between. CDR3 nucleotides: TGTGCCAGCAGCTTAGGGGTTACTAATCAGCCCCAGCATTTT. It encodes CASSLGVTNQPQHF.

This clonotype appeared many times. The chain combines TRBV6-5 with TRBJ2-2; 10 nucleotides align to TRBD2. The germline gives CDR1 MNHEY, CDR2 SVGAGI. The CDR3 is made up of 16 amino acids. Trimming at V came to 4 bases and at J to 4 bases, leaving 6 bases not matched to a gene. As DNA, the CDR3 is TGTGCCAGCAGTTCACCAATAGCGGGGGGCACCGGGGAGCTGTTTTTT. Its protein is CASSSPIAGGTGELFF.

This clonotype was counted many times. The chain uses TRBV7-2 and TRBJ2-5; TRBD2 matches 10 bases. In germline, CDR1 is SGHTA, CDR2 FQGNSA. The CDR3 has 15 amino acids. The J segment lost 5 bases and the V segment lost 7 bases, leaving 10 bases of the junction unmatched. CDR3 bases: TGTGCCAGCAATAGCGGGGGGCCTAAAAAGGAGACCCAGTACTTC. Amino acid sequence: CASNSGGPKKETQYF. The variable domain in full, completed from reference TRBV7-2 and TRBJ2-5, reads GAGVSQSPSNKVTEKGKDVELRCDPISGHTALYWYRQSLGQGLEFLIYFQGNSAPDKSGLPSDRFSAERTGGSVSTLTIQRTQQEDSAVYLCASNSGGPKKETQYFGPGTRLLVL.

This clonotype appeared many times. The chain combines TRBV7-9 with TRBJ2-1, with TRBD1 matching over 7 bases. The CDR3 consists of 17 residues. Per the germline V gene, CDR1 is SEHNR and CDR2 is FQNEAQ (reference sequence). V shed 4 bases and J 4 bases; nucleotides not matched to a gene: 13. Here the CDR3 reads CASSSRLFGQAYNEQFF. For the CDR3, the DNA is TGTGCCAGCAGCTCCCGGCTATTTGGACAGGCTTACAATGAGCAGTTCTTC.

This clonotype has ten or more counts. CDR3 nucleotides: TGTGCCAGCAGTAACCCCGGGACAGGGAGAACTGGCTACACCTTC. This encodes CASSNPGTGRTGYTF. The rearrangement links TRBV12-3 or TRBV12-4 to TRBJ1-2; 9 nucleotides align to TRBD1. The V and J ends lost 5 bases and 7 bases, in that order; junction bases with no gene match: 11. The CDR3 spans 15 residues.

This clonotype was seen at least ten times. The rearrangement uses TRBV5-6 and TRBJ2-1, with 14 nucleotides matching TRBD2. This CDR3 has 14 residues. CDR1 and CDR2 (germline): SGHDT, YYEEEE. V lost 4 bases, J lost 10 bases, and 4 bases stayed unmatched. CDR3 in DNA: TGTGCCAGCAGCGGGGGACTAGCGGGGGCAGAGCAGTTCTTC. Protein sequence: CASSGGLAGAEQFF.

The CDR3 protein is CASSLEPGGNTIYF. The CDR3 DNA reads TGTGCCAGCAGCTTAGAGCCAGGGGGAAACACCATATATTTT. J is TRBJ1-3 and V is TRBV7-2; D is perhaps TRBD1 (5 bases). Trimming shortened V by 1 base and J by 4 bases, and 8 bases separated the two germline ends. The length of the CDR3 is 14 residues. The germline gives CDR1 SGHTA, CDR2 FQGNSA.

This clonotype was found many times. The genes are TRBV7-8 and TRBJ1-5, with D maybe TRBD1 (5 bases). V gave up 0 bases and J gave up 6 bases, with 12 bases separating them. The CDR3 is made up of 15 amino acids. Germline lookup yields CDR1 SGHVS and CDR2 FQNEAQ. This chain's CDR3 is CASSLAGGLGQPQHF. CDR3 coding DNA: TGTGCCAGCAGCTTAGCTGGGGGTTTAGGTCAGCCCCAGCATTTT.

A remark on this clonotype: A much larger clone differs by one base, so this may be a read error. The chain couples TRBV11-2 to TRBJ2-5; TRBD2 agrees at 9 bases. Germline V gene lookup returns CDR1 SGHAT and CDR2 FQNNGV. This CDR3 is 19 amino acids long. The DNA of the CDR3 is TGTGACAGCAGCCCCACCTCCGTCGTGGTAATAGCGGGGGAAGAGACCCAGTACTTC. Translating it yields CDSSPTSVVVIAGEETQYF. Combining the CDR3 with reference TRBV11-2 and TRBJ2-5 gives the whole variable domain EAGVAQSPRYKIIEKRQSVAFWCNPISGHATLYWYQQILGQGPKLLIQFQNNGVVDDSQLPKDRFSAERLKGVDSTLKIQPAKLEDSAVYLCDSSPTSVVVIAGEETQYFGPGTRLLVL.

This clonotype came up many times. The chain is built from TRBV10-3 and TRBJ2-3; tentatively, D is TRBD1 (7 bases). Germline CDR1 ENHRY, CDR2 SYGVKD. Trimming removed 2 bases from V and 6 bases from J, with 18 bases in between. The CDR3 sequence is 16 residues long. The CDR3 sequence is CAISETGTVAGDTQYF. The DNA for the CDR3 is TGTGCCATCAGTGAGACCGGGACAGTTGCGGGGGATACGCAGTATTTT.

This clonotype has at least ten counts. The chain joins TRBV20-1 to TRBJ1-1; 10 bases line up with TRBD1. The CDR3 consists of 15 residues. Trimming took 0 bases from V and 3 from J; bases not matched to a gene: 4. Germline V gene sequence: CDR1 DFQATT, CDR2 SNEGSKA (reference sequence). In DNA form, the CDR3 reads TGCAGTGCTAGAGATTGGACAGGGGGGGACACTGAAGCTTTCTTT. The encoded protein is CSARDWTGGDTEAFF.

This clonotype was seen ten or more times. The chain uses TRBV5-1 and TRBJ2-2; D is uncertain. Germline values: CDR1 SGHRS, CDR2 YFSETQ. The CDR3 consists of 13 residues. The V end lost 1 base, the J end lost 6 bases, and 7 bases lay between the germline ends. The CDR3 DNA is TGCGCCAGCAGCTTGATTTCCTCCGGGGAGCTGTTTTTT. Protein product: CASSLISSGELFF.

This clonotype showed up many times. This chain links TRBV11-2 with TRBJ1-1, with D hard to call. This CDR3 contains 13 residues. The germline CDR1 and CDR2 sequences are SGHAT and FQNNGV. The V end lost 5 bases, the J end lost 4 bases, and 11 bases lay between the germline ends. The CDR3 nucleotides read TGTGCCAGCAGCCAAACCCCAGGCACTGAAGCTTTCTTT. The encoded protein is CASSQTPGTEAFF.

Many counts were recorded for this clonotype. The chain links TRBV6-5 to TRBJ2-2; D might be TRBD2 (5 bases). The V end was cut by 1 base, the J end by 2 bases, with 11 bases between. CDR1 MNHEY and CDR2 SVGAGI come from the germline V gene. The CDR3 consists of 16 residues. The CDR3 coding sequence is TGTGCCAGCAGTTACTACGCCGAGGGAAACACCGGGGAGCTGTTTTTT. Translated: CASSYYAEGNTGELFF.

Many counts were recorded for this clonotype. This chain uses TRBV29-1 with TRBJ2-2, with 10 bases fitting TRBD2. The germline gives CDR1 SQVTM, CDR2 ANQGSEA. This CDR3 spans 12 amino acids. Unmatched junction bases numbered 1, after V lost 2 bases and J lost 10 bases. In DNA, the CDR3 is TGCAGCGTTGAAACTAGCGGGGAGGAGCTGTTTTTT. Amino acids: CSVETSGEELFF.

Ten or more counts support this clonotype. This chain joins TRBV13 and TRBJ2-7, with D possibly being TRBD2 (5 bases). Germline V CDR1 and CDR2: PRHDT, FYEKMQ (reference sequence). The CDR3 covers 15 residues. V dropped 5 bases and J dropped 3 bases, with 17 bases sitting between them. DNA for the CDR3: TGTGCCAGCAGCCGAGGGCCAGGCACATACTACGAGCAGTACTTC. Its translation is CASSRGPGTYYEQYF.

This clonotype was picked up many times. In DNA form, the CDR3 reads TGCGCCAGCAACTTAGACGGCTCCCAAGAGACCCAGTACTTC. Translation gives CASNLDGSQETQYF. This chain joins TRBV5-1 and TRBJ2-5; D remains unclear. Germline V gene lookup returns CDR1 SGHRS and CDR2 YFSETQ. The CDR3 is made up of 14 amino acids. The V and J ends lost 6 bases and 1 base respectively, with 13 bases between them. The entire variable domain, with the rest obtained from reference TRBV5-1 and TRBJ2-5, is as follows: KAGVTQTPRYLIKTRGQQVTLSCSPISGHRSVSWYQQTPGQGLQFLFEYFSETQRNKGNFPGRFSGRQFSNSRSEMNVSTLELGDSALYLCASNLDGSQETQYFGPGTRLLVL.

At least ten counts were recorded for this clonotype. The chain joins TRBV29-1 to TRBJ1-6; D ambiguous. V was trimmed by 4 bases and J by 5 bases, leaving 15 bases between them. CDR1 and CDR2 from the germline V gene are SQVTM and ANQGSEA. This CDR3 has 15 amino acids. CDR3: CSVAAEGSDNSPLHF. DNA of the CDR3: TGCAGCGTTGCAGCGGAAGGGAGTGATAATTCACCCCTCCACTTT.

With regard to this clonotype: This sequence may be a read error, since a much larger clone differs from it by one base. This sequence joins TRBV7-9 and TRBJ2-1; D may be TRBD1 (5 bases). The CDR3 contains 12 residues. Germline assignment: CDR1 SEHNR and CDR2 FQNEAQ (reference sequence). In nucleotides, the CDR3 is TGTACCAGCAGCCGGACACCCAATGAGCAGTTCTTC. Encoded protein: CTSSRTPNEQFF. The variable domain in full, completed from reference TRBV7-9 and TRBJ2-1, reads DTGVSQNPRHKITKRGQNVTFRCDPISEHNRLYWYRQTLGQGPEFLTYFQNEAQLEKSRLLSDRFSAERPKGSFSTLEIQRTEQGDSAMYLCTSSRTPNEQFFGPGTRLTVL.

The gene calls are TRBV6-2 or TRBV6-3 and TRBJ2-2, with 11 bases identical to TRBD2. V trimming: 2 bases; J trimming: 9 bases; junction bases outside the gene matches: 11. Germline V CDR1 and CDR2: MNHEY, SVGEGT. The CDR3 is 17 residues long. CDR3 residues: CASSYPQGSGGARELFF. CDR3 sequence (DNA): TGTGCCAGCAGTTACCCCCAAGGTAGCGGGGGGGCCAGGGAGCTGTTTTTT.

The rearrangement uses TRBV20-1 and TRBJ2-1; D perhaps matches TRBD2 (6 bases). Germline V gene sequence: CDR1 DFQATT, CDR2 SNEGSKA (reference sequence). This CDR3 region has 14 residues. Trimming shortened V by 4 bases and J by 4 bases, and 14 bases separated the two germline ends. The DNA of the CDR3 is TGCAGTGCTAAGTTTTCGGAGGGGTACAATGAGCAGTTCTTC. This sequence encodes CSAKFSEGYNEQFF.

Many counts were recorded for this clonotype. The chain combines TRBV2 with TRBJ1-5, with D possibly matching TRBD1 (6 bases). Looked up from germline, CDR1 is SNHLY and CDR2 is FYNNEI. Trimming removed 8 bases at V and 6 bases at J, with 17 bases between. The CDR3 runs 14 residues. For the CDR3, the DNA is TGTGCCAGCTCGGGACCGGACAGTTTTCAGCCCCAGCATTTT. Encoded protein: CASSGPDSFQPQHF. The complete variable domain, with remaining parts taken from reference TRBV2 and TRBJ1-5, reads EPEVTQTPSHQVTQMGQEVILRCVPISNHLYFYWYRQILGQKVEFLVSFYNNEISEKSEIFDDQFSVERPDGSNFTLKIRSTKLEDSAMYFCASSGPDSFQPQHFGDGTRLSIL.

This clonotype was seen many times. This rearrangement joins TRBV3-1 to TRBJ2-5; 12 bases agree with TRBD2. V shed 3 bases and J 3 bases; nucleotides not matched to a gene: 8. From germline, CDR1 is LGHDT and CDR2 YNNKEL (reference sequence). The CDR3 has 17 amino acids. The CDR3 is CASSHLAGGPLEETQYF. In nucleotides, the CDR3 is TGTGCCAGCAGCCACCTAGCGGGGGGGCCTTTAGAAGAGACCCAGTACTTC.